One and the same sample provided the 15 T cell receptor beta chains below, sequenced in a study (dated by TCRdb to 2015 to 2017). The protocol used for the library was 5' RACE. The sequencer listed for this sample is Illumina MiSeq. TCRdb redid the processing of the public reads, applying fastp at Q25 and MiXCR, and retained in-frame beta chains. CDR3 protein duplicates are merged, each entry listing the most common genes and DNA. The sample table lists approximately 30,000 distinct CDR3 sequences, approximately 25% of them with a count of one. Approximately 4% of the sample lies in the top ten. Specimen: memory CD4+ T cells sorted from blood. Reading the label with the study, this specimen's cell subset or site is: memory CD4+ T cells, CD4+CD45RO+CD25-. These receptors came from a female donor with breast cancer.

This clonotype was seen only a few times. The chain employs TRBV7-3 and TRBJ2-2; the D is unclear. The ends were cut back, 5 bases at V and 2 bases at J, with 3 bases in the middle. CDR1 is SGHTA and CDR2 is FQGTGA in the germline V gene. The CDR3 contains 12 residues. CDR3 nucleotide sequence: TGTGCCAGCAGCAGTAACACCGGGGAGCTGTTTTTT. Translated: CASSSNTGELFF.

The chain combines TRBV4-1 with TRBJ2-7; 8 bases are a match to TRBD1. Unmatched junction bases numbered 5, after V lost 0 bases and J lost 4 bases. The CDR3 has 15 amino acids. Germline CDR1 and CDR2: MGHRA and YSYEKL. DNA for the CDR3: TGCGCCAGCAGCCAAGATGCCCAGGGGGCATACGAGCAGTACTTC. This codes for CASSQDAQGAYEQYF.

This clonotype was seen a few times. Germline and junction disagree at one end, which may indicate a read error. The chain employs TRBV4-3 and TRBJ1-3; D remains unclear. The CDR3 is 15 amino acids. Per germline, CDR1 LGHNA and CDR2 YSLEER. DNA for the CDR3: TGCGCCGGCAGCCAAGGGAGGGCACCTGGAAACACCATATATTTT. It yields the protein CAGSQGRAPGNTIYF.

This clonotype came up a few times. In DNA form, the CDR3 reads TGTGCCAGCAGTTACGGACTAGCGGGAGAGGGGAATGAGCAGTTCTTC. It encodes CASSYGLAGEGNEQFF. The chain uses TRBV6-2 or TRBV6-3 and TRBJ2-1; 13 nucleotides align to TRBD2. There are 16 residues in the CDR3. Germline V lookup: CDR1 MNHEY, CDR2 SVGEGT. V lost 2 bases and J lost 7; bases outside the gene matches: 5.

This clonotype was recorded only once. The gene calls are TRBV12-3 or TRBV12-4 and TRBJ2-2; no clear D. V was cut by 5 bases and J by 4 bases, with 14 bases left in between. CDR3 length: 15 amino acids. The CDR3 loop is CASSPPPVGTGELFF. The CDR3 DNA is TGTGCCAGCAGTCCGCCTCCAGTCGGCACCGGGGAGCTGTTTTTT.

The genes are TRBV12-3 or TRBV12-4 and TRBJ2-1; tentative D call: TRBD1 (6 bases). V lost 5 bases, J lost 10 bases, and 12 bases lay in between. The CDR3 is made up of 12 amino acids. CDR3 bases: TGTGCCAGCAGTCAACAGGGTTTAGAGCAGTTCTTC. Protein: CASSQQGLEQFF.

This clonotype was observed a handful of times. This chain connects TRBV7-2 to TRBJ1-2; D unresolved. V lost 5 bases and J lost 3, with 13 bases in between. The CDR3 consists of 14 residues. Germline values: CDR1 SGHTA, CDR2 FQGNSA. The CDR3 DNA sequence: TGTGCCAGCAGCGAGGATGCGGGCGACTATGGCTACACCTTC. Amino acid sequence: CASSEDAGDYGYTF.

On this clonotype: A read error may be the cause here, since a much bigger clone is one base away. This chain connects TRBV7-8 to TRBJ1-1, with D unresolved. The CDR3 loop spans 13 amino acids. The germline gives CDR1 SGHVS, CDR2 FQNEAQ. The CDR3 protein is CASSLVENTEAYF. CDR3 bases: TGTGCCAGCAGCTTAGTAGAAAACACTGAAGCTTACTTT.

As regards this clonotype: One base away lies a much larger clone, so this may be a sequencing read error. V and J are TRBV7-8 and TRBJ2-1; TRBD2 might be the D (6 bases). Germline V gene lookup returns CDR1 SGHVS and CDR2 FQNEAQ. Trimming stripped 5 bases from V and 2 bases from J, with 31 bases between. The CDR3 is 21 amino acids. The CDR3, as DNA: TGTGCCAGCAGCCGGAGGGCGGTCTTGGGGATTGGGGAGAGCCCCTACAATGAGCAGTTCTTC. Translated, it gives CASSRRAVLGIGESPYNEQFF.

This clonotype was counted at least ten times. The CDR3 DNA reads TGTGCCAGCAGCGAGCTGAAATCGGGGACTGAAGCTTTCTTT. Its protein product is CASSELKSGTEAFF. The rearrangement links TRBV5-6 to TRBJ1-1; D is undetermined. Trimming left V 4 bases short and J 5 bases short, with 15 bases between. The CDR3 loop spans 14 amino acids. Germline lookup yields CDR1 SGHDT and CDR2 YYEEEE.

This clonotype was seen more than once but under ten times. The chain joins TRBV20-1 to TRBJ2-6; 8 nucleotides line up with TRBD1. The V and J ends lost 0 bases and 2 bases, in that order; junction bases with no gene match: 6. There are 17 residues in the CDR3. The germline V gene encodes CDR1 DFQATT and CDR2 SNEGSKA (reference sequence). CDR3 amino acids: CSARDWTGSAGANVLTF. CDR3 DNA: TGCAGTGCTAGAGACTGGACAGGGAGTGCTGGGGCCAACGTCCTGACTTTC.

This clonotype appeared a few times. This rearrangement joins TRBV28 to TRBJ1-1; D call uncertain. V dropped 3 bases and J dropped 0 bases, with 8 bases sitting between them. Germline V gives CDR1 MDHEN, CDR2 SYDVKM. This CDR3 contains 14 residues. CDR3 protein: CASSFRGMNTEAFF. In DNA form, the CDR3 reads TGTGCCAGCAGTTTCCGGGGAATGAACACTGAAGCTTTCTTT. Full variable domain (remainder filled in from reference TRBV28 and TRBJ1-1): DVKVTQSSRYLVKRTGEKVFLECVQDMDHENMFWYRQDPGLGLRLIYFSYDVKMKEKGDIPEGYSVSREKKERFSLILESASTNQTSMYLCASSFRGMNTEAFFGQGTRLTVV.

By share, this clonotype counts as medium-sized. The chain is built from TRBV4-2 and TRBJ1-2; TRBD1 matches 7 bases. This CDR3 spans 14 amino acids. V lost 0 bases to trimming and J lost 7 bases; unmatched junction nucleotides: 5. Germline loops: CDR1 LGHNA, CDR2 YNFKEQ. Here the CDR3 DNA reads TGTGCCAGCAGCCAAGATCGACAGGGCTTTGGCTACACCTTC. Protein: CASSQDRQGFGYTF.

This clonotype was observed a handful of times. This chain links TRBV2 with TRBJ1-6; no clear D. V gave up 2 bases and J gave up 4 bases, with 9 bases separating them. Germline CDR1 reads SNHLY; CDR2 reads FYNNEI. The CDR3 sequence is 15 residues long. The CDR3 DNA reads TGTGCCAGCAGTGAACTCGGGTCTTATAATTCACCCCTCCACTTT. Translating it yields CASSELGSYNSPLHF.

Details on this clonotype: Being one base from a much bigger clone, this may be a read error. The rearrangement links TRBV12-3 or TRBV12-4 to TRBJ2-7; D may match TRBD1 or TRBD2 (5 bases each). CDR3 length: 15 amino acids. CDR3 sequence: CASSQQAGKVHEQCF. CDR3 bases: TGTGCCAGCAGCCAACAGGCCGGGAAGGTCCACGAGCAGTGCTTC.